Below, 30 T cell receptor beta chains from the same sample are listed, as sequenced in a study of shared clonotypes between healthy human individuals. Assay: immunoSEQ multiplex PCR; the TCRdb copy retains only in-frame clones and omits some. This sample has some 2.4 million clones; 93% occur once, and the top ten carry roughly 0.36%. Sequencing was done on a sample of naive CD4+ T cells from PBMCs. Subset noted: CD45RA+ positively selected. The receptors originated from a man between 18 and 35 years old in good health. Some clones in this sample may be carry-over from other donors' samples.

The J gene is TRBJ1-3, the V gene TRBV6-1, with a possible D match to TRBD1 (5 bases). This CDR3 has 15 amino acids. V shed 3 bases and J shed 1 base, with 10 bases lying between them. CDR1 and CDR2 from the germline V gene are MNHNS and SASEGT. The CDR3 DNA is TGTGCCAGCAGTGACGAGGGGACTTCTGGAAACACCATATATTTT. This translates into CASSDEGTSGNTIYF.

J is TRBJ1-2 and V is TRBV5-1; D not certain. V lost 1 base and J lost 4, with 11 bases in between. This CDR3 has 14 amino acids. Germline V lookup: CDR1 SGHRS, CDR2 YFSETQ. CDR3 DNA sequence: TGCGCCAGCAGCTTGAACGGAGACCCCTATGGCTACACCTTC. Its translation is CASSLNGDPYGYTF.

The V call is TRBV6-1, the J call TRBJ1-3; D unclear. CDR1 and CDR2 from the germline V gene are MNHNS and SASEGT. V lost 2 bases and J 2 bases, leaving 16 bases between the germline ends. This CDR3 has 17 amino acids. The CDR3 protein is CASSELTTGFPGNTIYF. The DNA for the CDR3 is TGTGCCAGCAGTGAACTTACGACCGGGTTTCCTGGAAACACCATATATTTT.

The V and J genes are TRBV18 and TRBJ1-1; maybe TRBD1 (5 bases). V dropped 6 bases and J dropped 1 base, with 18 bases sitting between them. The CDR3 loop spans 16 amino acids. The germline CDR1 and CDR2 sequences are KGHSH and LQKENI. The DNA for the CDR3 is TGTGCCAGCTCTCCAAACCCCGGGGCTACGAACACTGAAGCTTTCTTT. It yields the protein CASSPNPGATNTEAFF.

This rearrangement joins TRBV29-1 to TRBJ2-3, with D possibly TRBD2 on 5 matching bases. Trimming cost V 7 bases and J 4 bases, with 18 bases left between them. Germline CDR1 and CDR2: SQVTM and ANQGSEA. CDR3 size: 14 residues. CDR3 nucleotide sequence: TGCAGCGCTGTCCGGACTCCCGCCCCAGATACGCAGTATTTT. Protein: CSAVRTPAPDTQYF.

The J gene is TRBJ1-2, the V gene TRBV6-1; 11 nucleotides match TRBD1. Germline lookup yields CDR1 MNHNS and CDR2 SASEGT. This CDR3 spans 14 amino acids. V dropped 8 bases and J dropped 5; count of bases not matched to a gene: 7. Here the CDR3 reads CASWGQGEGYGYTF. For the CDR3, the DNA is TGTGCCAGCTGGGGACAGGGGGAAGGGTATGGCTACACCTTC.

The chain combines TRBV9 with TRBJ2-1; D possibly uses TRBD1 or TRBD2 (7 bases each). CDR3 length: 14 amino acids. Germline lookup yields CDR1 SGDLS and CDR2 YYNGEE. The V and J ends lost 7 bases and 4 bases respectively, with 15 bases between them. The CDR3, as DNA: TGTGCCAGCTCCAGGGGGGGAGGGTACAATGAGCAGTTCTTC. Its translation is CASSRGGGYNEQFF.

The J gene is TRBJ1-1, the V gene TRBV9, with a weak D call TRBD1 (6 bases). The germline gives CDR1 SGDLS, CDR2 YYNGEE. CDR3 size: 13 residues. V lost 0 bases and J lost 6, with 9 bases in between. CDR3 DNA sequence: TGTGCCAGCAGCGTAGCAGGGGCCCCTGAAGCTTTCTTT. Translated: CASSVAGAPEAFF.

This clone came up a few times. The rearrangement uses TRBV28 and TRBJ2-3; no reliable D call. Germline values: CDR1 MDHEN, CDR2 SYDVKM. Trimming took off 5 bases at V and 2 bases at J, with 5 bases between the two ends. CDR3 length: 12 amino acids. The CDR3 spells CASSRYTDTQYF. In nucleotides, the CDR3 is TGTGCCAGCAGTCGATACACAGATACGCAGTATTTT.

The rearrangement uses TRBV6-5 and TRBJ1-6; possibly TRBD1 for D (5 bases). This CDR3 contains 14 residues. CDR1 MNHEY and CDR2 SVGAGI come from the germline V gene. V gave up 10 bases and J gave up 8 bases, with 18 bases separating them. In DNA, the CDR3 is TGTGCCACGGGTTCAAGGGGCGCGGATTCACCCCTCCACTTT. This encodes CATGSRGADSPLHF.

This clone was seen a few times. The gene calls are TRBV16 and TRBJ2-1, with 7 bases matching TRBD2. The J segment lost 6 bases and the V segment lost 4 bases, leaving 6 bases of the junction unmatched. Per the germline V gene, CDR1 is KGHSY and CDR2 is FQNENV. This CDR3 spans 14 amino acids. CDR3 in DNA: TGTGCCAGCAGCCCTTACACTAGCGCCAATGAGCAGTTCTTC. Translated: CASSPYTSANEQFF.

The chain recombines TRBV15 with TRBJ1-2; the D is unclear. Trimming removed 1 base from V and 3 bases from J, with 12 bases in between. Germline V CDR1 and CDR2: LNHNV, YYDKDF (reference sequence). This CDR3 spans 15 amino acids. The CDR3 DNA is TGTGCCACCAGCAGAGTTGCGGGGTTCGACTATGGCTACACCTTC. This encodes CATSRVAGFDYGYTF.

V is TRBV5-1 and J is TRBJ1-2, with TRBD1 matching 7 bases. Trimming cost V 0 bases and J 4 bases; bases outside gene matches: 9. CDR1 is SGHRS, CDR2 YFSETQ, per germline. The CDR3 is made up of 16 amino acids. CDR3 region: CASSLDWDRTVYGYTF. The CDR3 DNA reads TGCGCCAGCAGCTTGGATTGGGACAGAACCGTCTATGGCTACACCTTC. Complete variable domain (other parts from reference TRBV5-1 and TRBJ1-2): KAGVTQTPRYLIKTRGQQVTLSCSPISGHRSVSWYQQTPGQGLQFLFEYFSETQRNKGNFPGRFSGRQFSNSRSEMNVSTLELGDSALYLCASSLDWDRTVYGYTFGSGTRLTVV.

For this clone: One junction end does not reproduce the germline sequence, and a read error may be involved. This chain connects TRBV7-9 to TRBJ1-2; D not resolved. The CDR3 length is 13 residues. Germline CDR1 and CDR2: SEHNR and FQNEAQ (reference sequence). As DNA, the CDR3 is TGTGCCAGCAGCTGGGCGACGGACTATCGCTACACCTTC. It specifies CASSWATDYRYTF.

J is TRBJ2-5 and V is TRBV19; 7 bases fit TRBD1. This CDR3 contains 15 residues. With V trimmed by 3 bases and J by 4 bases, 8 bases remained unmatched. Germline V lookup: CDR1 LNHDA, CDR2 SQIVND (reference sequence). This CDR3 reads CASSMGTGVGETQYF. For the CDR3, the DNA is TGTGCCAGTAGTATGGGTACAGGGGTAGGAGAGACCCAGTACTTC. Variable domain in full (rest from reference TRBV19 and TRBJ2-5): DGGITQSPKYLFRKEGQNVTLSCEQNLNHDAMYWYRQDPGQGLRLIYYSQIVNDFQKGDIAEGYSVSREKKESFPLTVTSAQKNPTAFYLCASSMGTGVGETQYFGPGTRLLVL.

The gene calls are TRBV7-3 and TRBJ2-7; D is unresolved. Trimming stripped 1 base from V and 3 bases from J, with 4 bases between. CDR3 length equals 12 residues. Germline CDR1 and CDR2: SGHTA and FQGTGA. CDR3 sequence (DNA): TGTGCCAGCAGCTTAATAGTCTACGAGCAGTACTTC. Protein product: CASSLIVYEQYF. Based on the CDR3 plus reference TRBV7-3 and TRBJ2-7, the full variable domain is GAGVSQTPSNKVTEKGKYVELRCDPISGHTALYWYRQSLGQGPEFLIYFQGTGAADDSGLPNDRFFAVRPEGSVSTLKIQRTERGDSAVYLCASSLIVYEQYFGPGTRLTVT.

Notes on this clone: The identical CDR3 is also encoded by other nucleotide sequences in the sample. The chain couples TRBV28 to TRBJ2-3; 9 positions agree with TRBD1. This CDR3 has 15 residues. J gave up 0 bases and V 5 bases, and 3 bases lay outside the gene matches. From germline, CDR1 is MDHEN and CDR2 SYDVKM. The CDR3 is CASSTTGGSTDTQYF. The CDR3 nucleotides read TGTGCCAGCAGTACGACAGGGGGTAGCACAGATACGCAGTATTTT.

This clone was counted once. This sequence joins TRBV27 and TRBJ2-1; 8 bases align to TRBD1. The germline V gene has CDR1 MNHEY and CDR2 SMNVEV (reference sequence). The CDR3 extends over 16 amino acids. V lost 4 bases, J lost 8 bases, and 13 bases stayed unmatched. In DNA, the CDR3 is TGTGCCAGCAGTTCATTCCTAGGACAGGGAAAGGATGAGCAGTTCTTC. Its protein is CASSSFLGQGKDEQFF.

V gene TRBV5-1 combines with J gene TRBJ1-1; no definite D call. V gave up 4 bases and J gave up 0 bases, with 13 bases separating them. CDR3 size: 15 residues. Germline V gene sequence: CDR1 SGHRS, CDR2 YFSETQ. The CDR3 region has the DNA TGCGCCAGCAGCCGGACGGACTTAATGAACACTGAAGCTTTCTTT. This translates into CASSRTDLMNTEAFF.

The chain joins TRBV6-1 to TRBJ2-1, with TRBD2 matching 8 bases. The CDR3 length is 15 residues. The germline gives CDR1 MNHNS, CDR2 SASEGT. Unmatched junction bases numbered 8, after V lost 1 base and J lost 9 bases. CDR3 in DNA: TGTGCCAGCAGTGAAGGTGTCGGGGGGGTGGGTGAGCAGTTCTTC. This encodes CASSEGVGGVGEQFF.

CDR3 DNA: TGCGCCAGCAGCCCTAGATCTTTAACTAGCGGACTTAGCACAGATACGCAGTATTTT. It specifies CASSPRSLTSGLSTDTQYF. The chain has TRBV5-1 and TRBJ2-3; 8 bases fit TRBD2. This CDR3 comprises 19 residues. Germline V gene data show CDR1 as SGHRS and CDR2 as YFSETQ. V shed 4 bases, J shed 0 bases, and the junction held 16 bases outside the gene matches.

This clone was found once. The chain couples TRBV23-1 to TRBJ1-3, with unresolved D. TRBV23-1 is given ORF status, its function remaining uncertain. V lost 0 bases to trimming and J lost 0 bases, with 9 bases between them. CDR3 length equals 16 residues. Here the CDR3 reads CASSQSRSTSGNTIYF. The CDR3 DNA reads as TGCGCCAGCAGTCAATCTCGCAGCACCTCTGGAAACACCATATATTTT.

V usage is TRBV9 and J usage is TRBJ2-3; 10 bases map to TRBD1. CDR1 is SGDLS, CDR2 YYNGEE, per germline. The CDR3 runs to 16 residues. V lost 2 bases, J lost 0 bases, and 3 bases stayed unmatched. As DNA, the CDR3 is TGTGCCAGCAGCGTTAGGACAGGGGGAAGCACAGATACGCAGTATTTT. This translates into CASSVRTGGSTDTQYF.

This clone appeared once. The chain combines TRBV27 with TRBJ2-7; D ambiguous. The CDR3 has 14 amino acids. The germline V gene encodes CDR1 MNHEY and CDR2 SMNVEV (reference sequence). With 4 bases removed from V and 6 bases from J, the gap between germline ends came to 16 bases. The CDR3 region is CASSSPTGYGEQYF. CDR3 bases: TGTGCCAGCAGTTCCCCCACCGGGTACGGCGAGCAGTACTTC.

This rearrangement joins TRBV5-1 to TRBJ2-1, with 9 bases lining up with TRBD2. This CDR3 region has 15 residues. CDR1 SGHRS and CDR2 YFSETQ come from the germline V gene. J gave up 3 bases and V 2 bases, and 3 bases lay outside the gene matches. CDR3 protein: CASSFGTSYYNEQFF. In DNA, the CDR3 is TGCGCCAGCAGCTTTGGGACTAGCTACTACAATGAGCAGTTCTTC.

The V gene is TRBV28, the J gene TRBJ2-5, with 11 bases lining up with TRBD2. The CDR3 totals 18 residues. Germline V gene sequence: CDR1 MDHEN, CDR2 SYDVKM. V lost 2 bases to trimming and J lost 7 bases; unmatched junction nucleotides: 15. This CDR3 reads CASSLGVLLAGGRRTQYF. CDR3 in DNA: TGTGCCAGCAGTTTAGGGGTTTTGCTAGCGGGAGGACGGAGGACCCAGTACTTC.

The chain couples TRBV19 to TRBJ2-1; the D gene is possibly TRBD1 (6 bases). The V gene's germline CDR1 is LNHDA and CDR2 SQIVND (reference sequence). The CDR3 spans 13 residues. Trimming removed 4 bases from V and 8 bases from J, with 12 bases in between. CDR3 DNA: TGTGCCAGTAGTACCCGGACAGCTTATGAGCAGTTCTTC. This gives the protein CASSTRTAYEQFF.

This clone was observed a single time. This chain uses TRBV11-2 with TRBJ2-2; no reliable D call. V was clipped by 2 bases and J by 4 bases, with 11 bases between them. The germline CDR1 and CDR2 sequences are SGHAT and FQNNGV. The CDR3 extends over 15 amino acids. As DNA, the CDR3 is TGTGCCAGCAGCTTAAGGCAGGCTTTCACCGGGGAGCTGTTTTTT. Encoded protein: CASSLRQAFTGELFF.

V usage is TRBV18 and J usage is TRBJ1-2; TRBD1 is a possible D gene (6 bases). V lost 4 bases and J lost 5, with 14 bases in between. CDR3 length: 14 residues. Germline values: CDR1 KGHSH, CDR2 LQKENI. CDR3 DNA sequence: TGTGCCAGCTCACTAGGATCAGGGGATTATGGCTACACCTTC. It yields the protein CASSLGSGDYGYTF.

J is TRBJ1-3 and V is TRBV5-6, with 7 bases matching TRBD1. Germline V gene sequence: CDR1 SGHDT, CDR2 YYEEEE. V lost 1 base and J lost 0; bases outside the gene matches: 7. CDR3 length: 17 residues. This CDR3 is CASSLIFGDSSGNTIYF. The CDR3 DNA reads as TGTGCCAGCAGCTTGATCTTCGGGGACAGCTCTGGAAACACCATATATTTT.